The present entry profiles one T cell receptor beta chain with its context. This CDR3 is built from 15 residues. Deletions cut 1 base from V and 2 bases from J, with 12 bases between. Germline V gives CDR1 SGHDN, CDR2 FVKESK. This sample is drawn from a study of T cell changes during pregnancy in multiple sclerosis. TCRdb's copy holds only in-frame clones and misses some; the assay was immunoSEQ multiplex PCR. The sample yields some 17,000 clones, around 97% seen once. The source was peripheral blood, collected in the third trimester of pregnancy. The chain carries TRBV14 and TRBJ2-7; TRBD1 is a possible D gene (6 bases). The clonotype was recovered from a female donor with multiple sclerosis, enrolled in a pregnancy study. The CDR3 spells CASSQGHGTPYEQYF. CDR3 nucleotide sequence: TGTGCCAGCAGCCAAGGCCACGGGACACCCTACGAGCAGTACTTC.